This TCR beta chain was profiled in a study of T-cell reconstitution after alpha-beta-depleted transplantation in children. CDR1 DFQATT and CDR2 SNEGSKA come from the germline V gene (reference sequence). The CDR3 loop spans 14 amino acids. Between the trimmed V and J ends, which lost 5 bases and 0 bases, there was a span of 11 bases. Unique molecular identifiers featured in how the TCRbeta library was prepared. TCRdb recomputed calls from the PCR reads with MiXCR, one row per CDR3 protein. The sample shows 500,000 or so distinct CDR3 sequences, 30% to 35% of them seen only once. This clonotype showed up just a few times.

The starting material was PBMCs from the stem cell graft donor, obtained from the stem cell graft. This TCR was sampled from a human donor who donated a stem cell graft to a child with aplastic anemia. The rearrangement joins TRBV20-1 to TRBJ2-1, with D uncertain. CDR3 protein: CSAPTQSSYNEQFF. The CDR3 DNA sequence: TGCAGTGCTCCGACCCAAAGCTCCTACAATGAGCAGTTCTTC.